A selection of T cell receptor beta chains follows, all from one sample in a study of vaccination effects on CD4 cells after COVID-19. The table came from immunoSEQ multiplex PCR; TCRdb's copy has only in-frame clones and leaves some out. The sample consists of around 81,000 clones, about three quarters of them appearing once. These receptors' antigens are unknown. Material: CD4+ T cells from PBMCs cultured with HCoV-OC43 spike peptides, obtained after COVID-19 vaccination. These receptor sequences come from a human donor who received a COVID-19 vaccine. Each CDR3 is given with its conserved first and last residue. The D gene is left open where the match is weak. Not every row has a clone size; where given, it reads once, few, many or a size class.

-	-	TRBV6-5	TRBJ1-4	CASRPGPTNEKLFF	TGTGCCAGCAGACCGGGCCCAACTAATGAAAAACTGTTTTTT
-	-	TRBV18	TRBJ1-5	CASSPVSGFYSNQPQHF	TGTGCCAGCTCACCGGTCTCAGGGTTCTATAGCAATCAGCCCCAGCATTTT
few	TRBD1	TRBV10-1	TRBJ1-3	CASSKTGPGNTIYF	TGCGCCAGCAGCAAGACAGGGCCGGGAAACACCATATATTTT
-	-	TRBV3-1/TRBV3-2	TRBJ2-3	CASSYGIVTDTQYF	TGTGCCAGCAGCTATGGGATTGTCACAGATACGCAGTATTTT
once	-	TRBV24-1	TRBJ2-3	CATSVGSADTQYF	TGTGCCACCAGTGTGGGGAGCGCAGATACGCAGTATTTT
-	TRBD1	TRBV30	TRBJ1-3	CAWKEGQSGNTIYF	TGTGCCTGGAAAGAGGGACAGTCTGGAAACACCATATATTTT
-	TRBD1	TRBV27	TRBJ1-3	CASRGTGSGNTIYF	TGTGCCAGCAGGGGGACAGGGTCTGGAAACACCATATATTTT
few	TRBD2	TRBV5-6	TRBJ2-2	CATKRERGAGELFF	TGTGCCACCAAGCGGGAGAGGGGGGCCGGGGAGCTGTTTTTT
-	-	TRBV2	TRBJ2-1	CASRIQGGEQFF	TGTGCCAGCAGAATACAGGGAGGGGAGCAGTTCTTC
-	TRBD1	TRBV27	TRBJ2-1	CASSRDRGYNEQFF	TGTGCCAGCAGCCGGGACAGGGGTTACAATGAGCAGTTCTTC
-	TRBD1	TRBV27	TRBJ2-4	CASSFTSRGTKNIQYF	TGTGCCAGCAGTTTTACCTCCAGGGGGACCAAAAACATTCAGTACTTC
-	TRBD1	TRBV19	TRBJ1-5	CASSRTGGYSNQPQHF	TGTGCCAGTAGTCGAACAGGGGGTTATAGCAATCAGCCCCAGCATTTT
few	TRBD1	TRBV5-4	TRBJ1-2	CASSKDRDYGYTF	TGTGCCAGCAGCAAGGACAGGGATTATGGCTACACCTTC
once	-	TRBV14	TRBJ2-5	CASSDLTRVETQYF	TGTGCCAGCAGCGACCTTACTAGGGTAGAGACCCAGTACTTC
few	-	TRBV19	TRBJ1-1	CASSIQGNTEAFF	TGTGCCAGTAGTATCCAGGGGAACACTGAAGCTTTCTTT
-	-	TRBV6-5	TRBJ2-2	CASSSNTAGELFF	TGTGCCAGCAGTTCTAACACCGCCGGGGAGCTGTTTTTT
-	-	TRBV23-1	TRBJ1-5	CASSQSIRGSRNQPQHF	TGCGCCAGCAGTCAATCAATTAGGGGAAGTCGCAATCAGCCCCAGCATTTT
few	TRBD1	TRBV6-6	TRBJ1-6	CASSYDGQGLSPLHF	TGTGCCAGCAGTTACGACGGACAGGGGCTTTCACCCCTCCACTTT
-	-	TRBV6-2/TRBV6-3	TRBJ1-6	CASSYSQGAPLHF	TGTGCCAGCAGTTACTCACAGGGTGCACCCCTCCACTTT
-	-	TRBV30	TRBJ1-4	CAWGQPNEKLFF	TGTGCCTGGGGACAGCCTAATGAAAAACTGTTTTTT
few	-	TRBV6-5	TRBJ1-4	CASRNREIREKLFF	TGTGCCAGCAGAAACAGGGAAATAAGGGAAAAACTGTTTTTT
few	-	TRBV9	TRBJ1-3	CASSVTGTGNTIYF	TGTGCCAGCAGCGTTACAGGGACAGGAAACACCATATATTTT
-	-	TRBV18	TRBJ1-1	CASSPNSGTEAFF	TGTGCCAGCTCACCCAACTCGGGCACTGAAGCTTTCTTT
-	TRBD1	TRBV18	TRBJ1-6	CASSPLQGNGSPLHF	TGTGCCAGCTCACCGTTACAGGGGAATGGTTCACCCCTCCACTTT
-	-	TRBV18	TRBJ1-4	CASSPRAGEEKLFF	TGTGCCAGCTCACCACGGGCAGGGGAAGAAAAACTGTTTTTT
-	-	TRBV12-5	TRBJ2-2	CASGLVQGGSGTGELFF	TGTGCTAGTGGTTTGGTACAAGGAGGTTCTGGAACCGGGGAGCTGTTTTTT
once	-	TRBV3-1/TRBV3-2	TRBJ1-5	CASSHNGQNNQPQHF	TGTGCCAGCAGCCATAATGGACAGAACAATCAGCCCCAGCATTTT
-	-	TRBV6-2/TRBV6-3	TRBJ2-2	CASSFNTGELFF	TGTGCCAGCAGTTTCAACACCGGGGAGCTGTTTTTT
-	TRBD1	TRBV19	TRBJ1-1	CASMDRGRNTEAFF	TGTGCCAGTATGGACAGGGGGCGAAACACTGAAGCTTTCTTT
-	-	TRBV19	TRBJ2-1	CASSINPPGLGEQFF	TGTGCCAGTAGTATAAACCCCCCTGGGCTAGGCGAGCAGTTCTTC
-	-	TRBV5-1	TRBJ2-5	CASSPGGQETQYF	TGCGCCAGCAGCCCCGGGGGGCAGGAGACCCAGTACTTC